This T cell receptor (beta chain) was identified during a study of metastatic and nonmetastatic thyroid tumors (dated by TCRdb to the early 2020s). Context from the whole study: For patients with malignant and with benign thyroid disease, the researchers compared repertoires between peripheral blood samples and tumor or nodule tissue samples. Overall study outcomes, separate from this receptor: In both blood and tumor samples, malignant tumors were reported to have significantly higher TCR beta diversity than benign nodules.

Relative to germline, V is missing 2 bases and J is missing 3 bases, with 12 bases of the junction outside any gene match. Its CDR3 holds 17 amino acids, cysteine through phenylalanine. Left in the record is the CDR3 DNA by itself, 51 bases read in frame from the first base. No treatment had been received by any patient before thyroid surgery. Patient clinical samples collected from about 2011 to 2018 were retrospectively analysed using T-cell receptor beta sequencing. This clone came up many times. Its antigen remains unidentified. Within one base of it there is no much larger clone, and no base qualities were kept. The library came from PCR. Sequencing was carried out with an Illumina HiSeq 4000. High-throughput sequencing was used to profile the TCR beta-chain CDR3 region of each patient. Processing in the source paper ran as follows. Drawing on CDR3 differences between clinicopathological groups, the researchers built a classifier meant to tell apart patients with distant-metastatic papillary thyroid cancer. To measure repertoire diversity the researchers used the Shannon index, while the Morisita-Horn index served to gauge how similar the tumor and blood repertoires were. In-frame beta chains were kept once TCRdb had trimmed the public reads at Q25 with fastp and called clones with MiXCR. Clone size and V and J calls follow TCRdb, not the original study. For this sample the table gives some 20,000 clones, of which about a quarter were detected only once. The ten largest clones add up to more than 9% of the sample.

The sequence joins TRBV12-3 or TRBV12-4 to TRBJ1-1; TRBD1 matches 7 bases in the middle. Sequenced input: tumor tissue. The TCR originated in a female donor with papillary thyroid cancer or a benign thyroid nodule (not recorded which). Some clones in this sample may be carry-over from other donors' samples. The CDR3 loop reads CASSLSPRTGSDTEAFF. The DNA sequence reads TGTGCCAGCAGTTTATCCCCAAGGACAGGATCGGACACTGAAGCTTTCTTT.